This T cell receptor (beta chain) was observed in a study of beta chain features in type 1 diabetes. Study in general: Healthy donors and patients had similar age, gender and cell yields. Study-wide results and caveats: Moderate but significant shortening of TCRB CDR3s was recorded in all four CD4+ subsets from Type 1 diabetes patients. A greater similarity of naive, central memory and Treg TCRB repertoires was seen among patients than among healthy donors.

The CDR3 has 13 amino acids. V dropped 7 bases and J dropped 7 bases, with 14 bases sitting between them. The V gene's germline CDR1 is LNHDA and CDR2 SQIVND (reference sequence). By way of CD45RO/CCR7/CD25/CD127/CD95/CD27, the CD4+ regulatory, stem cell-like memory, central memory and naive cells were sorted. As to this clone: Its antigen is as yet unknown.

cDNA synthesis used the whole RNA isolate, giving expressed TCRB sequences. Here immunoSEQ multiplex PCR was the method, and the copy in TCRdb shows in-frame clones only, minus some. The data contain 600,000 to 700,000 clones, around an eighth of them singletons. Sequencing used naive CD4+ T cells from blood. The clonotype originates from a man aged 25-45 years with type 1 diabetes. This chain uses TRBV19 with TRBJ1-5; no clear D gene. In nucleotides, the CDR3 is TGTGCCAGTACCATAGGAGGGTGGCAGCCCCAGCATTTT. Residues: CASTIGGWQPQHF.